The present T cell receptor beta chain was sequenced within a study of shared clonotypes between healthy human individuals. About the study: The donor pool was made up of two women and three men aged 18 to 49. Notes on the study in general: Though the depth was large, rarefaction showed that sorted-subset sequencing was incomplete. With a few donors compared, roughly 5% of naive CD4 clonotypes were shared.

The CDR3 consists of 12 residues. Trimming removed 2 bases from V and 4 bases from J, with 8 bases in between. Germline CDR1 SQVTM, CDR2 ANQGSEA. Naive CD8 cells, CD45RO-negative and positively selected for CCR7, excluded terminally differentiated effector memory CD45RA+ cells. Turning to this clone: Its antigen is still unknown.

Clones were read by immunoSEQ multiplex PCR, and TCRdb kept only the in-frame ones, dropping some. The sample lists about 1,800,000 clones, around 96% occurring once. Sequenced: naive CD8+ T cells sorted from blood. The chain uses TRBV29-1 and TRBJ1-2; perhaps TRBD1 as D (5 bases). This clonotype originated in a man between 18 and 35 years old in good health. The CDR3 nucleotides read TGCAGCGTTGAACAGGGAGTCTATGGCTACACCTTC. It yields the protein CSVEQGVYGYTF.